A single sample is the source of the 12 T cell receptor beta chains below, sequenced in a study of tumor and adjacent non-tumor tissue in lung cancer. No cell sorting was done before RNA was extracted from the tissue. This non-tumor lung sample came from over 3 cm beyond the tumor edge. TCRbeta libraries were built with three rounds of nested PCR, modified from ARM-PCR. TCRdb reprocessed the multiplex PCR reads via MiXCR and lists one record per CDR3 protein. The sample has about 60,000 distinct CDR3 sequences; more than 55% are singletons. Sequencing was done on a sample of distant non-tumor lung tissue. These receptors were obtained from an older man with non-small cell lung cancer.

This clonotype has just one count. Germline is not matched at one junction end, which may reflect a read error. The chain couples TRBV6-5 to TRBJ2-1; 9 bases fit TRBD2. The CDR3 loop spans 15 amino acids. Germline CDR1 MNHEY, CDR2 SVGAGI. This CDR3 is CASSYRAGGGGERFF. The CDR3 DNA sequence: TGTGCCAGCAGTTACAGAGCGGGAGGCGGGGGAGAGCGGTTCTTC.

Worth noting for this clonotype: Relative to the germline gene, one junction end is altered; a read error may explain this. The chain has TRBV11-1 and TRBJ2-1; 7 nucleotides match TRBD1. Germline CDR1 is SGHAT and CDR2 is FQDESV (reference sequence). This CDR3 comprises 14 residues. The CDR3 nucleotides read TGTGCCAGCATCCCCCGAACAGGGGTGGATGAGCAGTTATTC. Amino acid sequence: CASIPRTGVDEQLF.

About this clonotype itself: The junction departs from germline at one end; a sequencing error may be responsible. The rearrangement uses TRBV6-5 and TRBJ2-7, with D possibly being TRBD1 (6 bases). CDR1 is MNHEY and CDR2 is SVGAGI in the germline V gene. The CDR3 totals 15 residues. The CDR3 sequence is CVSSYSSDSDSKQYF. DNA for the CDR3: TGTGTCAGCAGTTACTCCTCGGACAGCGATAGTAAGCAGTACTTC.

The gene calls are TRBV28 and TRBJ1-3; D is undetermined. There are 15 residues in the CDR3. V dropped 6 bases and J dropped 0 bases, with 12 bases sitting between them. Per germline, CDR1 MDHEN and CDR2 SYDVKM. This chain's CDR3 is CASRGRIDSGNTIYF. CDR3 DNA sequence: TGTGCCAGCAGAGGGCGGATTGACTCTGGAAACACCATATATTTT.

In regard to this clonotype: With a much larger clone just one base away, this may be a read error. The J gene is TRBJ2-7, the V gene TRBV6-5; D possibly corresponds to TRBD1 (6 bases). In germline, CDR1 is MNHEY, CDR2 SVGAGI. The CDR3 runs 15 residues. V was pared by 0 bases and J by 1 base, with 10 bases between. The CDR3 region has the DNA TGTGCCAGCAGTTACTCGGCGGACAGATCCTACGAGCAGTACTTC. Its protein is CASSYSADRSYEQYF.

The J gene is TRBJ2-7, the V gene TRBV6-1, with D possibly being TRBD1 (5 bases). The CDR3 has 13 amino acids. Germline V gene lookup returns CDR1 MNHNS and CDR2 SASEGT. V dropped 8 bases and J dropped 2 bases, with 13 bases sitting between them. This chain's CDR3 is CASRRQLTYEQYF. The CDR3 bases are TGTGCCAGCCGGCGACAGTTGACCTACGAGCAGTACTTC.

This chain connects TRBV24-1 to TRBJ1-5; maybe TRBD1 (5 bases). Germline loops: CDR1 KGHDR, CDR2 SFDVKD. Trimming removed 4 bases from V and 2 bases from J, with 8 bases in between. The CDR3 consists of 14 residues. Here the CDR3 reads CATSEQGGNQPQHF. Written as DNA, the CDR3 is TGTGCCACCAGTGAGCAGGGAGGCAATCAGCCCCAGCATTTT.

In its sample, this clonotype was seen many times. The chain couples TRBV20-1 to TRBJ2-3, with a weak D call TRBD2 (5 bases). The germline V gene has CDR1 DFQATT and CDR2 SNEGSKA (reference sequence). The CDR3 sequence is 17 residues long. Trimming shortened V by 0 bases and J by 3 bases, and 19 bases separated the two germline ends. In nucleotides, the CDR3 is TGCAGTGCTAGAGACCCCCAAACCGGGATTGGGACAGATACGCAGTATTTT. Amino acids: CSARDPQTGIGTDTQYF.

Worth noting for this clonotype: Sequence at one end of the junction differs from germline and may be a read error. The genes are TRBV28 and TRBJ2-7; perhaps TRBD1 as D (6 bases). Germline loops: CDR1 MDHEN, CDR2 SYDVKM. This CDR3 has 14 amino acids. CDR3 sequence reads: CACQAGTQTYEQHF. CDR3 nucleotides: TGTGCCTGCCAGGCCGGGACACAGACCTACGAGCAGCACTTC.

This clonotype was observed a handful of times. At one of its ends the junction is not consistent with the germline gene, which may arise from a read error. The rearrangement uses TRBV12-3 or TRBV12-4 and TRBJ2-1; TRBD2 matches 11 bases. The CDR3 spans 21 residues. This chain's CDR3 is CASSFLRPGLAVSSAYNGQFF. The CDR3 nucleotides are TGTGCCAGCAGTTTCCTTCGGCCGGGACTAGCGGTCTCATCGGCCTACAATGGGCAGTTCTTC.

Regarding this clonotype: The junction departs from the called germline gene at one end, perhaps through a read error. This rearrangement joins TRBV6-6 to TRBJ2-2; the D call may be TRBD1 or TRBD2 (5 bases each). The CDR3 contains 15 residues. CDR1 and CDR2 (germline): MNHNY, SVGAGI (reference sequence). The CDR3, as DNA: TGTGCCAGCAGTTACTCTACTAGAGCGTCCAGGGAACTGTTTTTT. It yields the protein CASSYSTRASRELFF.

This clonotype showed up just a few times. The conserved final phenylalanine or tryptophan is absent from the CDR3, which likely points to a read error. The DNA is left out, because the CDR3 cannot be placed on it with certainty; the CDR3 is given as TCRdb lists it. The chain has TRBV11-2 and TRBJ2-2; TRBD1, as called in the table, went unchecked against the DNA. The germline CDR1 and CDR2 sequences are SGHAT and FQNNGV. Including both end residues, the CDR3 is 16 amino acids long. Here the CDR3 reads CASSLPLTRGTGELVS.